The clone carrying this TCR beta chain showed up just a few times. This sample was included in a study of blood T cell repertoires in COVID-19. About the study: Acute-phase and convalescent COVID-19 samples originated in the United States, Italy and Spain. Sources were T cells, B-cell-depleted T cells, or PBMCs; the material itself was cDNA or gDNA.

Original processing notes: Counts of nucleated cells, estimated from reference gene primer amplification, were obtained. Method: immunoSEQ multiplex PCR; TCRdb's copy keeps in-frame clones and lacks some. V and J calls and clone size come straight from that table; D and trimming were deduced from the DNA. Of roughly 60,000 clones in the sample, around 75% were seen once. The V gene end was trimmed by 2 bases and the J gene end by 0 bases; junction bases not matched to a gene: 9. CDR1 and CDR2 (germline): GTSNPN, SVGIG (reference sequence). CDR3 length: 17 amino acids. This clonotype was obtained from a human donor in a cohort sampled during active COVID-19. Sequencing was done on a sample of peripheral blood. The chain employs TRBV30 and TRBJ2-1, with 8 bases identical to TRBD2. This CDR3 is CAWSHSSGLSSYNEQFF. DNA for the CDR3: TGTGCCTGGAGTCACTCTAGCGGGTTGAGCTCCTACAATGAGCAGTTCTTC.